Reported below is one T cell receptor beta chain. This sample is drawn from a study of blood T cell repertoires in COVID-19. The CDR3 is 13 amino acids. Trimming took 4 bases from V and 1 from J, leaving 7 bases between them. Germline V lookup: CDR1 SGHTA, CDR2 FQGTGA. Here immunoSEQ multiplex PCR was the method, and the copy in TCRdb shows in-frame clones only, minus some. The sample yields about 140,000 clones, around 78% seen once. The specimen sequenced was peripheral blood. The TCR originated in a woman of 80 years or more with active or convalescent COVID-19. The chain combines TRBV7-3 with TRBJ1-1; no clear D. The CDR3 nucleotides are TGTGCCAGCAGCTCATCGCGGAACACTGAAGCTTTCTTT. This sequence encodes CASSSSRNTEAFF.